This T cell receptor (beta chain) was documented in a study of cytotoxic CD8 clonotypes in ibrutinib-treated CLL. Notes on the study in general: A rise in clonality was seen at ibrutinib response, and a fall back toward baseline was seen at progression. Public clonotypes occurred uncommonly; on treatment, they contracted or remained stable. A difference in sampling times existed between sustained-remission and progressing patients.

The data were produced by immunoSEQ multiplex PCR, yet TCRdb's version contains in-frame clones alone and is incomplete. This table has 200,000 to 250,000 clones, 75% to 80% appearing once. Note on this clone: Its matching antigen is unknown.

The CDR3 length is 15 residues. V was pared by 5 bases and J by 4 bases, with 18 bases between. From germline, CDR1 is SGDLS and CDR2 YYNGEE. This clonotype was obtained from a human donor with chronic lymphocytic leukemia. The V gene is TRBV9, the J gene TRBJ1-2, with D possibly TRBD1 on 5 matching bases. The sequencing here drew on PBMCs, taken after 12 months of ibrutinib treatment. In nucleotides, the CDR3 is TGTGCCAGCAGTCAGGTCGGGGGGAGGTCCTATGGCTACACCTTC. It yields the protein CASSQVGGRSYGYTF.